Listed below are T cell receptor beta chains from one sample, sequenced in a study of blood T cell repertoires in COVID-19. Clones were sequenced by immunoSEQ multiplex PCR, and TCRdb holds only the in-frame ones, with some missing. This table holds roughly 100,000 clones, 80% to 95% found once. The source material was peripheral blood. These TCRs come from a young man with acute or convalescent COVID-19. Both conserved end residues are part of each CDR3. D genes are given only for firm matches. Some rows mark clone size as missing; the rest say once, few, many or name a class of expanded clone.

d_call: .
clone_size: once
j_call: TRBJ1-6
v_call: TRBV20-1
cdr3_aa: CSASSAKTSPLHF
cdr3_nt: TGCAGTGCTAGTTCTGCTAAAACTTCACCCCTCCACTTT

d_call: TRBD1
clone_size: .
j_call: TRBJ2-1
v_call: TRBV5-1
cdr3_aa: CASSLRTGLSNEQFF
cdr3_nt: TGCGCCAGCAGCCTTCGGACAGGGTTATCGAATGAGCAGTTCTTC

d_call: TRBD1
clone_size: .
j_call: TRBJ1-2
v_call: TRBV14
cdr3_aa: CASSQTRDSYGYTF
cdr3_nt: TGTGCCAGCAGCCAAACCCGGGACAGCTATGGCTACACCTTC

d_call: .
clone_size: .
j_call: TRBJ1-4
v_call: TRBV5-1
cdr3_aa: CASSLQGRREKLFF
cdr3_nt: TGCGCCAGCAGCTTACAGGGTAGGCGGGAAAAACTGTTTTTT

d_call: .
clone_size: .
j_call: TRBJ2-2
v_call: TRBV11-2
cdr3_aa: CASSLAGSLSTGELFF
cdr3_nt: TGTGCCAGCAGCTTAGCTGGTTCCTTGAGCACCGGGGAGCTGTTTTTT

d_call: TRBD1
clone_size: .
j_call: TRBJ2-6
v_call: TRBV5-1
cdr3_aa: CASSLGGGTGVLSSGANVLTF
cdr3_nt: TGCGCCAGCAGCTTGGGAGGGGGTACAGGGGTCCTTAGCTCTGGGGCCAACGTCCTGACTTTC

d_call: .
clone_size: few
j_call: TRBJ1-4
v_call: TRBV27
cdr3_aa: CASSFLRVRGEKLFF
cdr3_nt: TGTGCCAGCAGTTTCCTCAGGGTACGCGGTGAAAAACTGTTTTTT

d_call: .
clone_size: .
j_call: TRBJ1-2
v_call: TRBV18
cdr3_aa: CASSPPGGTGANYGYTF
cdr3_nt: TGTGCCAGCTCACCACCGGGGGGGACCGGAGCTAACTATGGCTACACCTTC

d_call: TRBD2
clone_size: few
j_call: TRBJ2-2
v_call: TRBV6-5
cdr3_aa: CASSPTSVNTGELFF
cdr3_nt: TGTGCCAGCAGTCCGACTAGCGTGAACACCGGGGAGCTGTTTTTT

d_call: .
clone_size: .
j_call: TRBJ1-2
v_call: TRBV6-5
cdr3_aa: CASTSREGNYGYTF
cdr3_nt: TGTGCCAGCACTTCAAGAGAGGGAAACTATGGCTACACCTTC

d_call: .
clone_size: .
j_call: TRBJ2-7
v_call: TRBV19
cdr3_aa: CASSISSPSYEQYF
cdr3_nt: TGTGCCAGTAGTATTTCATCCCCCTCCTACGAGCAGTACTTC

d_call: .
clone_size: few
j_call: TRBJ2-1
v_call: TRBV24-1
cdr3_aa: CATSARSSYNEQFF
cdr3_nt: TGTGCCACCTCAGCCCGGAGCTCCTACAATGAGCAGTTCTTC

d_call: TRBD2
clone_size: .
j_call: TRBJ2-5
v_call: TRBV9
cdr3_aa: CASSVALAGQETQYF
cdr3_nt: TGTGCCAGCAGCGTAGCACTAGCGGGACAAGAGACCCAGTACTTC

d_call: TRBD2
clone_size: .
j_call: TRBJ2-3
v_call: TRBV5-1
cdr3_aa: CASSQPGLAGTNTDTQYF
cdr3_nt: TGCGCCAGCAGCCAGCCCGGACTAGCGGGAACAAACACAGATACGCAGTATTTT

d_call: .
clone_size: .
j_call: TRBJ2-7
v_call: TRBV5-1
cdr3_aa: CASSFDLDSSYEQYF
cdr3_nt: TGCGCCAGCAGCTTCGACCTCGACAGCTCCTACGAGCAGTACTTC

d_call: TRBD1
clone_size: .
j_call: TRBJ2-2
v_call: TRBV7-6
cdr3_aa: CASSSGTGDTGELFF
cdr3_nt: TGTGCCAGCAGCTCCGGGACAGGTGACACCGGGGAGCTGTTTTTT

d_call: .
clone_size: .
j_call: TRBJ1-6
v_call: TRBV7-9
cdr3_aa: CASSFYSPVDSPLHF
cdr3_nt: TGTGCCAGCAGCTTCTATAGCCCGGTGGATTCACCCCTCCACTTT

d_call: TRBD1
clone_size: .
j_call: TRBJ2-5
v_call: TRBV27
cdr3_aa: CASSGSTGGKGETQYF
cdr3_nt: TGTGCCAGCAGTGGCTCGACAGGGGGCAAGGGAGAGACCCAGTACTTC

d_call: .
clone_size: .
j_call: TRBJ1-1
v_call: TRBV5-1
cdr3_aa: CASSPHGGGALRVNTEAFF
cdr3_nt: TGCGCCAGCAGCCCCCACGGGGGAGGGGCGCTTAGGGTGAACACTGAAGCTTTCTTT

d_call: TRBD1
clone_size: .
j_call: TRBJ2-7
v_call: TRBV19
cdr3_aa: CASSLGTGDEQYF
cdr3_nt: TGTGCCAGTAGTTTGGGGACAGGGGACGAGCAGTACTTC

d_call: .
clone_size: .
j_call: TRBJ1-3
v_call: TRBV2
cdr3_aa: CASTPTGVGGNTIYF
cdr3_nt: TGTGCCAGCACTCCGACCGGAGTAGGTGGAAACACCATATATTTT

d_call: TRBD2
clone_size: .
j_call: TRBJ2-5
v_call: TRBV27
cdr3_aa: CASSLSVTSDPQETQYF
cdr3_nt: TGTGCCAGCAGTTTATCCGTTACTAGCGACCCCCAAGAGACCCAGTACTTC

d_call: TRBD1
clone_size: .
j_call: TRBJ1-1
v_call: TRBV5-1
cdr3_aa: CASSLIGQGTFKTEAFF
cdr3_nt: TGCGCCAGCAGCTTGATTGGACAGGGGACCTTTAAGACTGAAGCTTTCTTT

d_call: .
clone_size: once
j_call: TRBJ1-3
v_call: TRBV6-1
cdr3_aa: CASSEGAGSGNTIYF
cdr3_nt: TGTGCCAGCAGTGAAGGGGCGGGCTCTGGAAACACCATATATTTT

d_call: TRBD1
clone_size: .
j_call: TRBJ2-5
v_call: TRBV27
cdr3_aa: CASSPGTVESGETQYF
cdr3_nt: TGTGCCAGCAGCCCGGGGACAGTCGAATCAGGGGAGACCCAGTACTTC

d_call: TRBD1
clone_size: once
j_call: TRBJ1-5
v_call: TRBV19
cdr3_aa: CASSISRGQSSNQPQHF
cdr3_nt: TGTGCCAGTAGTATTAGTAGGGGACAGAGCAGCAATCAGCCCCAGCATTTT